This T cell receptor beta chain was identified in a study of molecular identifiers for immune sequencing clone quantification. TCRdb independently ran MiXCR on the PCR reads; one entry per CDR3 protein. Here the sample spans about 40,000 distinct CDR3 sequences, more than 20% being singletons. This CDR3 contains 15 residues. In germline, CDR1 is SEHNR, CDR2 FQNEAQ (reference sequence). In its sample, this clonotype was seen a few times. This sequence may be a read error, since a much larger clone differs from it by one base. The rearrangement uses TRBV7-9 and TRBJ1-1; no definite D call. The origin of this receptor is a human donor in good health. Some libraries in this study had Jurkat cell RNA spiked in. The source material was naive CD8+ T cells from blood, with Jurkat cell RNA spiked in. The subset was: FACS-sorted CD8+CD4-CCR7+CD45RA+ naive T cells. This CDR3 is CAGSFLPGMNTEAFF. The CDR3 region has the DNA TGTGCCGGCAGCTTTCTGCCGGGGATGAACACTGAAGCTTTCTTT.